Following are 25 T cell receptor beta chains from one sample sequenced in a study of cytomegalovirus exposure and HLA in healthy donors. Clones were sequenced by immunoSEQ multiplex PCR, and TCRdb holds only the in-frame ones, with some missing. Of about 330,000 clones in the sample, roughly 87% were seen once. Sequenced material: PBMCs. All receptors come from a woman under 40 in good health and CMV-seropositive.

The CDR3 DNA reads as TGTGCCAGCAGCCAAGATCGACAGGGGGTCGGCTACACCTTC. This translates into CASSQDRQGVGYTF. The rearrangement links TRBV4-2 to TRBJ1-2, with 9 nucleotides matching TRBD1. The junction had 4 bases not matched to a gene; V was cut back by 0 bases and J by 8 bases. Germline loops: CDR1 LGHNA, CDR2 YNFKEQ. The CDR3 totals 14 residues.

The rearrangement joins TRBV5-1 to TRBJ2-5, with D perhaps TRBD1 or TRBD2 (5 bases each). This CDR3 spans 15 amino acids. V lost 4 bases and J 5 bases, leaving 18 bases between the germline ends. The germline CDR1 and CDR2 sequences are SGHRS and YFSETQ. The CDR3 region is CASSQGTSGVETQYF. DNA of the CDR3: TGCGCCAGCAGCCAAGGGACCTCCGGCGTGGAGACCCAGTACTTC.

This chain links TRBV9 with TRBJ1-2; D remains unclear. V was trimmed by 2 bases and J by 0 bases, leaving 14 bases between them. The V gene's germline CDR1 is SGDLS and CDR2 YYNGEE. CDR3 size: 16 residues. CDR3 sequence: CASSVEPIRPNYGYTF. CDR3 DNA: TGTGCCAGCAGCGTTGAGCCCATTAGGCCTAACTATGGCTACACCTTC.

In its sample, this clone was seen a few times. The J gene is TRBJ2-7, the V gene TRBV18; no clear D. Trimming left V 2 bases short and J 3 bases short, with 11 bases between. The CDR3 consists of 14 residues. Germline V gives CDR1 KGHSH, CDR2 LQKENI. Written as DNA, the CDR3 is TGTGCCAGCTCACCAGCGTCTGTGGTCTACGAGCAGTACTTC. It codes for CASSPASVVYEQYF.

This chain connects TRBV28 to TRBJ1-5; 8 positions match TRBD1. V gave up 3 bases and J gave up 7 bases; unmatched junction bases: 8. The CDR3 covers 15 residues. CDR1 is MDHEN, CDR2 SYDVKM, per germline. The chain's CDR3 is CASSFETGVGQPQHF. DNA of the CDR3: TGTGCCAGCAGTTTCGAGACAGGGGTGGGACAGCCCCAGCATTTT. The full variable domain, completed using reference TRBV28 and TRBJ1-5, is DVKVTQSSRYLVKRTGEKVFLECVQDMDHENMFWYRQDPGLGLRLIYFSYDVKMKEKGDIPEGYSVSREKKERFSLILESASTNQTSMYLCASSFETGVGQPQHFGDGTRLSIL.

The chain has TRBV4-2 and TRBJ1-1; D not resolved. This CDR3 region has 14 residues. V lost 0 bases and J 1 base, leaving 6 bases between the germline ends. Germline loops: CDR1 LGHNA, CDR2 YNFKEQ. CDR3 DNA sequence: TGTGCCAGCAGCCAAGATCTTAAGAACACTGAAGCTTTCTTT. Translated, it gives CASSQDLKNTEAFF.

The chain is built from TRBV4-1 and TRBJ1-4, with a tentative D call TRBD1 (6 bases). V was shortened by 6 bases and J by 4 bases, with 15 bases between the two germline ends. Germline assignment: CDR1 MGHRA and CDR2 YSYEKL. This CDR3 contains 15 residues. CDR3 sequence (DNA): TGCGCCAGCAGTTACCACGGGGGCCTTAATGAAAAACTGTTTTTT. Its translation is CASSYHGGLNEKLFF.

The V and J genes are TRBV7-9 and TRBJ2-1; D is unclear. Deletions cut 5 bases from V and 3 bases from J, with 11 bases between. The length of the CDR3 is 14 residues. The V gene's germline CDR1 is SEHNR and CDR2 FQNEAQ (reference sequence). The CDR3 here is CASSPEVFYNEQFF. The CDR3 region has the DNA TGTGCCAGCAGCCCAGAGGTCTTCTACAATGAGCAGTTCTTC.

This clone was detected only a few times. This sequence joins TRBV5-1 and TRBJ1-4, with D tentatively TRBD1 (5 bases). The germline CDR1 and CDR2 sequences are SGHRS and YFSETQ. V lost 0 bases, J lost 8 bases, and 14 bases lay in between. This CDR3 is 15 amino acids long. The CDR3, as DNA: TGCGCCAGCAGCTTGGCGGGACCCAGAGGGGAAAAACTGTTTTTT. Protein sequence: CASSLAGPRGEKLFF.

To note about this clone: The conserved closing phenylalanine or tryptophan is absent in this CDR3, likely reflecting a read error. No DNA is shown, since the ends of the CDR3 on it are uncertain; the CDR3 is the one TCRdb lists. The chain combines TRBV6-9 with TRBJ2-7; the table names TRBD1, a call not compared with the DNA. Ends included, the CDR3 has 12 residues. Germline V gives CDR1 MNHGY, CDR2 SVAAGI. Here the CDR3 reads CASSYSERDRAR.

This chain uses TRBV15 with TRBJ2-5; D may be TRBD2 (6 bases). This CDR3 is 18 amino acids long. Germline V gene data show CDR1 as LNHNV and CDR2 as YYDKDF (reference sequence). Trimming took 0 bases from V and 5 from J, leaving 22 bases between them. CDR3 bases: TGTGCCACCAGCAGAGATCGGGGCGGGACCCTTGTTGGGGAGACCCAGTACTTC. Its protein is CATSRDRGGTLVGETQYF.

The chain recombines TRBV14 with TRBJ1-2, with 7 positions matching TRBD1. This CDR3 contains 17 residues. J was trimmed by 0 bases and V by 1 base; bases with no gene match: 8. Germline assignment: CDR1 SGHDN and CDR2 FVKESK. The CDR3: CASSQALGQKTNYGYTF. CDR3 in DNA: TGTGCCAGCAGCCAAGCCCTGGGACAGAAAACTAACTATGGCTACACCTTC.

This chain connects TRBV30 to TRBJ2-7; 10 positions match TRBD1. Germline V gene data show CDR1 as GTSNPN and CDR2 as SVGIG (reference sequence). V trimming: 3 bases; J trimming: 1 base; junction bases outside the gene matches: 3. The CDR3 is 14 residues long. In nucleotides, the CDR3 is TGTGCCTGGAGGCGGGACAGGGGATCCTACGAGCAGTACTTC. This codes for CAWRRDRGSYEQYF.

The chain uses TRBV4-2 and TRBJ2-7; D is tentatively TRBD1 or TRBD2 (5 bases each). CDR1 and CDR2 from the germline V gene are LGHNA and YNFKEQ. This CDR3 has 15 residues. V was trimmed by 1 base and J by 4 bases, leaving 14 bases between them. The chain's CDR3 is CASSQGAGEGYEQYF. The CDR3 DNA sequence: TGTGCCAGCAGCCAAGGGGCGGGCGAGGGGTACGAGCAGTACTTC.

The gene calls are TRBV30 and TRBJ2-7, with D perhaps TRBD1 or TRBD2 (6 bases each). This CDR3 spans 13 amino acids. Germline assignment: CDR1 GTSNPN and CDR2 SVGIG (reference sequence). Trimming cost V 5 bases and J 5 bases, with 16 bases left between them. In DNA, the CDR3 is TGTGCCTGGCAACGGGGGCAGGGTCACGAGCAGTACTTC. Its translation: CAWQRGQGHEQYF.

This clone was observed a single time. The J gene is TRBJ2-7, the V gene TRBV30, with a tentative D call TRBD2 (5 bases). Per the germline V gene, CDR1 is GTSNPN and CDR2 is SVGIG (reference sequence). V lost 0 bases and J 5 bases, leaving 8 bases between the germline ends. The CDR3 runs 12 residues. DNA of the CDR3: TGTGCCTGGAGTGTTGGAGGAAACGAGCAGTACTTC. Residues: CAWSVGGNEQYF. Full variable domain (rest looked up from reference TRBV30 and TRBJ2-7): SQTIHQWPATLVQPVGSPLSLECTVEGTSNPNLYWYRQAAGRGLQLLFYSVGIGQISSEVPQNLSASRPQDRQFILSSKKLLLSDSGFYLCAWSVGGNEQYFGPGTRLTVT.

V and J are TRBV5-4 and TRBJ2-7, with D perhaps being TRBD1 or TRBD2 (5 bases each). The germline CDR1 and CDR2 sequences are SGHNT and YYREEE (reference sequence). This CDR3 comprises 16 residues. V shed 3 bases and J shed 1 base, with 17 bases lying between them. The CDR3 reads CASSWASGTKSYEQYF. DNA of the CDR3: TGTGCCAGCAGCTGGGCATCCGGGACGAAATCCTACGAGCAGTACTTC.

This clone was recorded a few times. The chain combines TRBV27 with TRBJ2-1; 10 bases align to TRBD1. V was clipped by 5 bases and J by 2 bases; unmatched bases: 3. CDR1 and CDR2 (germline): MNHEY, SMNVEV (reference sequence). CDR3 length equals 15 residues. Written as DNA, the CDR3 is TGTGCCAGCAGTCCGACAGGGGGCCCCTACAATGAGCAGTTCTTC. Translation: CASSPTGGPYNEQFF.

This clone was counted a single time. The chain has TRBV12-5 and TRBJ2-1; D is possibly TRBD2 (6 bases). This CDR3 spans 19 amino acids. V lost 0 bases, J lost 1 base, and 19 bases lay in between. Germline V lookup: CDR1 LGHNT, CDR2 FRNRAP. The CDR3 nucleotides read TGTGCTAGTGGTTTGGTCACCGCCCTGGCTAGCGCTTCCTACAATGAGCAGTTCTTC. It yields the protein CASGLVTALASASYNEQFF.

J is TRBJ2-6 and V is TRBV30; D not certain. Trimming stripped 6 bases from V and 9 bases from J, with 0 bases between. The V gene's germline CDR1 is GTSNPN and CDR2 SVGIG (reference sequence). This CDR3 has 8 amino acids. The CDR3 DNA reads TGTGCCTGCAACGTCCTGACTTTC. It translates to CACNVLTF. The whole variable domain, filled in from reference TRBV30 and TRBJ2-6, reads SQTIHQWPATLVQPVGSPLSLECTVEGTSNPNLYWYRQAAGRGLQLLFYSVGIGQISSEVPQNLSASRPQDRQFILSSKKLLLSDSGFYLCACNVLTFGAGSRLTVL.

The rearrangement uses TRBV29-1 and TRBJ2-6, with D unresolved. CDR1 SQVTM and CDR2 ANQGSEA come from the germline V gene. V was pared by 4 bases and J by 4 bases, with 8 bases between. The CDR3 consists of 13 residues. The CDR3 sequence: CSVAISGANVLTF. The CDR3, as DNA: TGCAGCGTTGCTATTTCCGGGGCCAACGTCCTGACTTTC.

The chain is built from TRBV10-3 and TRBJ2-3; the match to TRBD2 covers 11 bases. V gave up 4 bases and J gave up 0 bases; unmatched junction bases: 3. The CDR3 spans 16 residues. CDR1 is ENHRY and CDR2 is SYGVKD in the germline V gene. CDR3 sequence reads: CAISGLAGSSTDTQYF. The CDR3 DNA reads TGTGCCATCAGTGGACTAGCGGGGAGTAGCACAGATACGCAGTATTTT.

The chain recombines TRBV28 with TRBJ2-5; 10 nucleotides agree with TRBD2. Per the germline V gene, CDR1 is MDHEN and CDR2 is SYDVKM. This CDR3 contains 14 residues. J was trimmed by 2 bases and V by 5 bases; bases with no gene match: 2. The CDR3 DNA sequence: TGTGCCAGCAGTAGCGGGAGGGGTCAAGAGACCCAGTACTTC. Its translation: CASSSGRGQETQYF.

The chain uses TRBV7-3 and TRBJ2-1; 13 bases match TRBD2. The germline CDR1 and CDR2 sequences are SGHTA and FQGTGA. CDR3 length: 15 residues. Trimming at V came to 2 bases and at J to 9 bases, leaving 4 bases not matched to a gene. The CDR3 DNA reads TGTGCCAGCAGCTTAGGACTAGCGGGAGTGAGTGAGCAGTTCTTC. It is translated as CASSLGLAGVSEQFF.

The V call is TRBV7-2, the J call TRBJ1-5; D is possibly TRBD1 (5 bases). CDR3 length: 17 amino acids. V gave up 1 base and J gave up 6 bases, with 19 bases separating them. The germline V gene encodes CDR1 SGHTA and CDR2 FQGNSA. The CDR3 nucleotides read TGTGCCAGCAGCTTAGAGTATCGGGGACTACGTATTCAGCCCCAGCATTTT. It specifies CASSLEYRGLRIQPQHF. Together with reference TRBV7-2 and TRBJ1-5, the CDR3 gives the full variable domain: GAGVSQSPSNKVTEKGKDVELRCDPISGHTALYWYRQSLGQGLEFLIYFQGNSAPDKSGLPSDRFSAERTGGSVSTLTIQRTQQEDSAVYLCASSLEYRGLRIQPQHFGDGTRLSIL.